This T cell receptor beta chain was profiled in a study of CD4 and CD8 cells across lung adenocarcinoma regions. TCRdb called the PCR reads again in MiXCR, with one record for every CDR3 protein. The data show roughly 10,000 distinct CDR3 sequences, with approximately 50% seen just once and around 18% held by the top ten. This clonotype was seen ten or more times. This CDR3 is 13 amino acids long. The TCR originated in a male donor with lung adenocarcinoma. The CD4 and CD8 labels of this study may be unreliable. The sequencing sample was made of CD4+ T cells from the margin of a lung tumor. V usage is TRBV12-3 or TRBV12-4 and J usage is TRBJ2-5; a weak D match, TRBD2 (5 bases). The closer fit of TRBJ2-7 to the DNA end suggests the J call may be wrong. CDR3 residues: CASALAGFNEQYF. The CDR3 DNA follows: TGTGCCAGCGCCCTGGCGGGCTTCAACGAGCAGTACTTC.